These 2 T cell receptor beta chains originate from one sample sequenced in a study of blood T cell repertoires in COVID-19. Sequencing was performed with immunoSEQ multiplex PCR; in TCRdb, only in-frame clones are kept and a portion is missing. The profile shows 200,000 to 300,000 clones, 85% to 90% of them singletons. The sequencing input was peripheral blood. These receptors were collected from an older man with acute or convalescent COVID-19.

The gene calls are TRBV3-1 (or the pseudogene TRBV3-2) and TRBJ1-1; D is uncertain. CDR1 is LGHDT, CDR2 YNNKEL, per germline (reference sequence). The CDR3 is made up of 15 amino acids. V lost 0 bases and J lost 4, with 12 bases in between. This CDR3 is CASSQERRHGTEAFF. In DNA form, the CDR3 reads TGTGCCAGCAGCCAAGAGCGCCGCCATGGCACTGAAGCTTTCTTT.

This chain uses TRBV5-1 with TRBJ1-4; D is possibly TRBD1 (5 bases). The germline gives CDR1 SGHRS, CDR2 YFSETQ. Trimming cost V 4 bases and J 7 bases, with 29 bases left between them. The CDR3 spans 19 residues. CDR3 nucleotides: TGCGCCAGCAGCGCGGGGCGTGCGGGCGGGGCCGCCCGGGTTGAAAAACTGTTTTTT. It encodes CASSAGRAGGAARVEKLFF.